The clone carrying this T cell receptor beta chain was detected a few times. Its antigen is not known. RNA transcripts served as template for amplifying TCR beta CDR3 sequences. HTBI primers were employed in first-round RT-PCR, then a second-round multiplex PCR followed. From the multiplex PCR reads, TCRdb called clonotypes with MiXCR, one entry per CDR3 protein. Altogether 500,000 to 600,000 distinct CDR3 sequences are present, under 45% being singletons, with the ten largest covering 4% to 5%. The data were taken from a study of Graves' ophthalmopathy and Graves' hyperthyroidism. Study-level points and caveats: A model of 13 signatures distinguished ophthalmopathy from stable hyperthyroidism at less than 90% sensitivity and roughly 82% specificity.

The germline V gene has CDR1 DFQATT and CDR2 SNEGSKA (reference sequence). This CDR3 comprises 14 residues. Sequencing was done on a sample of peripheral blood or thyroid tissue (not recorded which). The V and J genes are TRBV20-1 and TRBJ2-5; perhaps D is TRBD1 or TRBD2 (5 bases each). Judging by the DNA end, TRBJ2-1 fits better; the J call may be wrong. This receptor was obtained from an adult man with Graves' hyperthyroidism. The DNA of the CDR3 is TGCAGTGCTAGAGATGGGGCTGGAGGCAATGAGCAGTTCTTC. Translated: CSARDGAGGNEQFF.